The clone carrying this TCR beta chain was counted only a few times. Its antigen is unknown. The germline gives CDR1 SGHAT, CDR2 FQDESV (reference sequence). V gave up 5 bases and J gave up 1 base, with 3 bases separating them. This CDR3 spans 12 amino acids. Sequenced by immunoSEQ multiplex PCR; TCRdb stores in-frame clones only, minus some. This table holds tens of thousands of clones, roughly 88% found once. This entry is derived from a study of T cells in localized non-small cell lung cancer. Whole-study results and caveats: Sequencing was limited to one tumor region, leaving the possibility of heterogeneity open.

The V and J genes are TRBV11-1 and TRBJ2-1; D is undetermined. The sequence came from a woman aged 35-75 years with stage I lung adenocarcinoma. The material was peripheral blood, obtained before any cancer treatment. Here the CDR3 DNA reads TGTGCCAGCAGCGTATCCTACAATGAGCAGTTCTTC. It is translated as CASSVSYNEQFF.